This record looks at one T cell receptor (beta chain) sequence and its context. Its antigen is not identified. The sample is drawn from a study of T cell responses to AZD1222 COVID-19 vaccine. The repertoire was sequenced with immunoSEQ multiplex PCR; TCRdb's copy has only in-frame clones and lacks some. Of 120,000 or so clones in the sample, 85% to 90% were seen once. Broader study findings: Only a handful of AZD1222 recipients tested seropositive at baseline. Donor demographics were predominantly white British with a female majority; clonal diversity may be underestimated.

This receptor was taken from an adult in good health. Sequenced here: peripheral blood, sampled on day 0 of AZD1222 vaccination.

This CDR3 is CASSEGVGRAYEQYF. CDR3 bases: TGTGCCAGCAGTGAAGGGGTCGGGAGGGCCTACGAGCAGTACTTC. This chain joins TRBV2 and TRBJ2-7; TRBD2 matches 8 bases. The J segment lost 2 bases and the V segment lost 1 base, leaving 4 bases of the junction unmatched. The CDR3 totals 15 residues. Germline V gene data show CDR1 as SNHLY and CDR2 as FYNNEI.